Below, 23 T cell receptor beta chains from the same sample are listed, as sequenced in a study of cytomegalovirus exposure and HLA in healthy donors. Amplification used 60 Vbeta primers and 13 Jbeta primers. Generated by immunoSEQ multiplex PCR, the TCRdb table keeps only in-frame clones and is missing some. The table for this sample gives 85,000 or so clones. The sequenced sample was PBMCs. The receptors stem from a woman in her thirties in good health and CMV-seronegative.

The genes are TRBV11-2 and TRBJ1-1; 9 bases match TRBD1. Trimming removed 1 base from V and 5 bases from J; junction bases left unmatched: 5. Germline assignment: CDR1 SGHAT and CDR2 FQNNGV. The CDR3 sequence is 15 residues long. The CDR3 sequence: CASSLGGDRVTEAFF. CDR3 coding DNA: TGTGCCAGCAGCTTAGGCGGGGACAGGGTTACTGAAGCTTTCTTT.

The chain links TRBV5-4 to TRBJ2-7, with 7 positions matching TRBD1. Germline V gene sequence: CDR1 SGHNT, CDR2 YYREEE (reference sequence). With 4 bases clipped from V and 1 base from J, the junction kept 8 bases outside the gene matches. CDR3 length: 15 amino acids. CDR3 sequence reads: CASSTSRDSSYEQYF. CDR3 in DNA: TGTGCCAGCAGCACCTCTCGGGACAGTTCCTACGAGCAGTACTTC. The full variable domain, rest sourced from reference TRBV5-4 and TRBJ2-7, is ETGVTQSPTHLIKTRGQQVTLRCSSQSGHNTVSWYQQALGQGPQFIFQYYREEENGRGNFPPRFSGLQFPNYSSELNVNALELDDSALYLCASSTSRDSSYEQYFGPGTRLTVT.

About this clone: The junction and the germline gene differ at one end; a read error may be behind it. V is TRBV29-1 and J is TRBJ2-1, with D possibly TRBD1 on 5 matching bases. CDR3 length: 13 amino acids. Germline values: CDR1 SQVTM, CDR2 ANQGSEA. Here the CDR3 reads CSVVAAPGNEQFF. The CDR3 DNA sequence: TGCAGCGTTGTCGCCGCCCCAGGGAATGAACAGTTCTTC.

This sequence joins TRBV19 and TRBJ1-1; D is unresolved. CDR1 and CDR2 from the germline V gene are LNHDA and SQIVND (reference sequence). The CDR3 has 11 amino acids. The germline V and J ends were trimmed by 7 bases and 8 bases, with 11 bases remaining between them. CDR3 region: CASTFGVEAFF. CDR3 coding DNA: TGTGCCAGTACTTTTGGAGTGGAAGCTTTCTTT.

The chain recombines TRBV7-8 with TRBJ2-3; D is unclear. The germline V gene has CDR1 SGHVS and CDR2 FQNEAQ. CDR3 length equals 12 residues. V dropped 8 bases and J dropped 2 bases, with 8 bases sitting between them. The CDR3 DNA reads as TGTGCCAGCCTCGGGTCCACAGATACGCAGTATTTT. Protein product: CASLGSTDTQYF.

CDR3 DNA: TGTGCCAGCGAGGGGGATACAGAATATGAAAAACTGTTTTTT. Translated, it gives CASEGDTEYEKLFF. The chain combines TRBV28 with TRBJ1-4, with D maybe TRBD1 (6 bases). CDR1 is MDHEN and CDR2 is SYDVKM in the germline V gene. The CDR3 covers 14 residues. Between the trimmed V and J ends, which lost 8 bases and 6 bases, there was a span of 16 bases.

The chain is built from TRBV4-2 and TRBJ2-5; 15 bases align to TRBD2. Unmatched junction bases numbered 5, after V lost 1 base and J lost 5 bases. The length of the CDR3 is 17 residues. Germline V CDR1 and CDR2: LGHNA, YNFKEQ. In DNA form, the CDR3 reads TGTGCCAGCAGCCAAGGGACTAGCGGGGGGGCCCGGGAGACCCAGTACTTC. Amino acid sequence: CASSQGTSGGARETQYF.

The chain is built from TRBV4-2 and TRBJ2-1; 14 positions agree with TRBD2. CDR3 length equals 18 residues. The germline V gene encodes CDR1 LGHNA and CDR2 YNFKEQ. V gave up 4 bases and J gave up 4 bases; unmatched junction bases: 9. CDR3 protein: CASSPGTSGGLHYNEQFF. In nucleotides, the CDR3 is TGTGCCAGCAGCCCCGGGACTAGCGGGGGTCTCCATTACAATGAGCAGTTCTTC.

The chain couples TRBV30 to TRBJ1-4, with D possibly TRBD1 on 5 matching bases. The CDR3 runs to 16 residues. The V end was cut by 1 base, the J end by 8 bases, with 20 bases between. Germline CDR1 GTSNPN, CDR2 SVGIG (reference sequence). The CDR3: CAWSGLLRPGREKLFF. Here the CDR3 DNA reads TGTGCCTGGAGTGGACTCCTAAGGCCAGGGCGGGAAAAACTGTTTTTT.

V gene TRBV6-1 combines with J gene TRBJ1-2, with 8 bases matching TRBD1. Germline CDR1 reads MNHNS; CDR2 reads SASEGT. This CDR3 contains 17 residues. After removal of 4 bases from V and 6 bases from J, the junction contained 16 bases not matched to a gene. CDR3 amino acids: CASSVPREARGQDGYTF. The CDR3 coding sequence is TGTGCCAGCAGTGTGCCGAGGGAGGCCAGGGGGCAAGATGGCTACACCTTC.

The V and J genes are TRBV4-1 and TRBJ2-5; 7 bases map to TRBD2. V trimming: 1 base; J trimming: 3 bases; junction bases outside the gene matches: 5. The CDR3 is made up of 15 amino acids. Germline V gene lookup returns CDR1 MGHRA and CDR2 YSYEKL. The DNA of the CDR3 is TGCGCCAGCAGCCAAGCTCCTAGCGGCGAAGAGACCCAGTACTTC. This gives the protein CASSQAPSGEETQYF.

The chain uses TRBV27 and TRBJ2-7, with a weak D call TRBD2 (6 bases). This CDR3 comprises 14 residues. Germline CDR1 and CDR2: MNHEY and SMNVEV (reference sequence). V was shortened by 8 bases and J by 5 bases, with 19 bases between the two germline ends. The CDR3 sequence is CASATPRDLNEQYF. The DNA of the CDR3 is TGTGCCAGCGCGACCCCCCGGGACTTGAACGAGCAGTACTTC.

The chain joins TRBV29-1 to TRBJ2-7; 13 nucleotides line up with TRBD2. Per germline, CDR1 SQVTM and CDR2 ANQGSEA. With V trimmed by 0 bases and J by 3 bases, 5 bases remained unmatched. The CDR3 loop spans 16 amino acids. CDR3 nucleotides: TGCAGCGTTGAAGATCTTGGGACTAGCGGGGACTACGAGCAGTACTTC. It specifies CSVEDLGTSGDYEQYF.

The genes are TRBV19 and TRBJ2-1; TRBD1 matches at 7 bases. With 0 bases clipped from V and 7 bases from J, the junction kept 0 bases outside the gene matches. This CDR3 comprises 13 residues. Germline CDR1 is LNHDA and CDR2 is SQIVND (reference sequence). This chain's CDR3 is CASSIETGNEQFF. CDR3 nucleotide sequence: TGTGCCAGTAGTATAGAGACAGGGAATGAGCAGTTCTTC.

The CDR3 DNA reads as TGTGCCAGCAGTTACAATAGGGGCGGACAGCCCCAGCATTTT. Its translation is CASSYNRGGQPQHF. This chain joins TRBV6-5 and TRBJ1-5; possibly TRBD1 for D (5 bases). The V gene's germline CDR1 is MNHEY and CDR2 SVGAGI. Trimming took off 2 bases at V and 7 bases at J, with 12 bases between the two ends. The CDR3 has 14 amino acids.

This sequence joins TRBV28 and TRBJ1-1; D ambiguous. V dropped 5 bases and J dropped 5 bases, with 18 bases sitting between them. The germline V gene has CDR1 MDHEN and CDR2 SYDVKM. This CDR3 contains 15 residues. In DNA form, the CDR3 reads TGTGCCAGCAGTCCCCCGCAGAGGTCGGGGACTGAAGCTTTCTTT. Amino acids: CASSPPQRSGTEAFF.

This chain uses TRBV29-1 with TRBJ2-3; 9 nucleotides match TRBD2. The CDR3 runs to 15 residues. CDR1 is SQVTM, CDR2 ANQGSEA, per germline. V lost 0 bases, J lost 5 bases, and 6 bases stayed unmatched. The CDR3 is CSVEDRREGLDTQYF. The DNA of the CDR3 is TGCAGCGTTGAAGATAGGCGGGAGGGCCTAGATACGCAGTATTTT.

The CDR3 region is CAWSGGGSYNSPLHF. The CDR3 coding sequence is TGTGCCTGGAGTGGGGGAGGATCGTATAATTCACCCCTCCACTTT. The chain carries TRBV30 and TRBJ1-6, with D hard to call. The V gene's germline CDR1 is GTSNPN and CDR2 SVGIG (reference sequence). The CDR3 has 15 amino acids. V was clipped by 1 base and J by 4 bases, with 11 bases between them.

The rearrangement uses TRBV19 and TRBJ1-4, with D hard to call. With 6 bases removed from V and 0 bases from J, the gap between germline ends came to 11 bases. This CDR3 contains 15 residues. The germline V gene encodes CDR1 LNHDA and CDR2 SQIVND (reference sequence). CDR3: CASRGRRATNEKLFF. The DNA for the CDR3 is TGTGCCAGTAGGGGGAGAAGGGCAACTAATGAAAAACTGTTTTTT.

This chain uses TRBV30 with TRBJ1-1, with D tentatively TRBD1 (5 bases). V shed 4 bases and J shed 1 base, with 13 bases lying between them. The germline CDR1 and CDR2 sequences are GTSNPN and SVGIG (reference sequence). The CDR3 covers 14 residues. Here the CDR3 reads CAWTRTNGNTEAFF. The CDR3 DNA is TGTGCCTGGACTAGGACAAATGGGAACACTGAAGCTTTCTTT.

V and J are TRBV30 and TRBJ1-2; weak D call: TRBD1 (6 bases). CDR3 length: 11 residues. Trimming removed 2 bases from V and 8 bases from J, with 9 bases in between. CDR1 and CDR2 (germline): GTSNPN, SVGIG (reference sequence). CDR3 region: CAWSPGVGYTF. The CDR3 DNA reads TGTGCCTGGAGTCCAGGGGTCGGCTACACCTTC.

V and J are TRBV7-9 and TRBJ2-7, with TRBD1 matching over 8 bases. V lost 4 bases, J lost 5 bases, and 4 bases stayed unmatched. Germline-derived CDR1 and CDR2 are SEHNR and FQNEAQ (reference sequence). The CDR3 consists of 13 residues. The CDR3 is CASSSRGRDEQYF. CDR3 sequence (DNA): TGTGCCAGCAGCTCCAGGGGGCGCGACGAGCAGTACTTC.

V usage is TRBV7-2 and J usage is TRBJ2-3; TRBD2 aligns across 9 bases. With V trimmed by 3 bases and J by 11 bases, 6 bases remained unmatched. The CDR3 has 13 residues. Germline V lookup: CDR1 SGHTA, CDR2 FQGNSA. The CDR3, as DNA: TGTGCCAGCAGCTTGGGACTAGCAGTAGGGCAGTATTTT. Amino acids: CASSLGLAVGQYF.